The T cell receptor (beta chain) described here comes from a study of identical twins. Via MiXCR, TCRdb re-called the 5' RACE reads, giving one row per CDR3 protein. The repertoire holds some 730,000 distinct CDR3 sequences, with roughly 18% as singletons. Germline CDR1 LGHNT, CDR2 FRNRAP. CDR3 length: 15 amino acids. Trimming at V came to 7 bases and at J to 4 bases, leaving 8 bases not matched to a gene. These data also formed part of another study, on T cells expressing NK-cell markers. That source notes: The share of CD8+ T cells held by dominant NKG2C+ clonotypes was 1.0-7.0% in several donors.

V is TRBV12-5 and J is TRBJ2-1, with 9 bases fitting TRBD1. The specimen sequenced was PBMCs. The origin of this receptor is a young woman in good health. This CDR3 reads CASALGQGIYNEQFF. As DNA, the CDR3 is TGTGCTAGTGCCCTGGGACAGGGCATTTACAATGAGCAGTTCTTC.